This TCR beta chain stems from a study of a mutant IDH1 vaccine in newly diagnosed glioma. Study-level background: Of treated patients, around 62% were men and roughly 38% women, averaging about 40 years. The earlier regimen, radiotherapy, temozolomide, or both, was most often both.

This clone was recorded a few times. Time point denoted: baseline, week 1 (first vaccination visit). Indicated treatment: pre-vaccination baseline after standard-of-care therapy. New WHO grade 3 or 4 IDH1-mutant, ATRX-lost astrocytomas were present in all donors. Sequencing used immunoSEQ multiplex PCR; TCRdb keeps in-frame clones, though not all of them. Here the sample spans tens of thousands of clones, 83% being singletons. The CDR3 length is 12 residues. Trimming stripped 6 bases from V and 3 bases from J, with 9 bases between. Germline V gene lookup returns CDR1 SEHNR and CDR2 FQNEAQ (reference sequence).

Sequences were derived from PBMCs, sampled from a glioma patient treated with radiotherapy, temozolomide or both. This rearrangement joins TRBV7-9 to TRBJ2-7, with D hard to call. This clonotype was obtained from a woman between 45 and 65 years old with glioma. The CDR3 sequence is CASSSDNYEQYF. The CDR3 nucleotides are TGTGCCAGCAGTTCTGACAACTACGAGCAGTACTTC. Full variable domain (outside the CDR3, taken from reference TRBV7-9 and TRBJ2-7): DTGVSQNPRHKITKRGQNVTFRCDPISEHNRLYWYRQTLGQGPEFLTYFQNEAQLEKSRLLSDRFSAERPKGSFSTLEIQRTEQGDSAMYLCASSSDNYEQYFGPGTRLTVT.